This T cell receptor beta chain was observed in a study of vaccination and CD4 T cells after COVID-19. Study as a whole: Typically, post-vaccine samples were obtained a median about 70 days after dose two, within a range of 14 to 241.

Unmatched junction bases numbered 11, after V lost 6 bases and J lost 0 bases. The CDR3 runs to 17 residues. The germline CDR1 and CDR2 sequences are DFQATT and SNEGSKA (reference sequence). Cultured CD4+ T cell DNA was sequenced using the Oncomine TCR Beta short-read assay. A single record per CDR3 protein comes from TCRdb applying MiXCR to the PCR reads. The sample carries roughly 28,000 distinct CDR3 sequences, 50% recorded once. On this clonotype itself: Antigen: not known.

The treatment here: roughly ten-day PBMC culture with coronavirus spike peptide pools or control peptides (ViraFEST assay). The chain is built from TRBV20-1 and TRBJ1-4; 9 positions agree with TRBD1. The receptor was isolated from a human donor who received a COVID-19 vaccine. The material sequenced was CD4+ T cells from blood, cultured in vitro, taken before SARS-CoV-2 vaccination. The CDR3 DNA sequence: TGCAGTGCCACCGGGACAGGGAGTGGTGCAACTAATGAAAAACTGTTTTTT. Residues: CSATGTGSGATNEKLFF.